This T cell receptor (beta chain) was retrieved from a study of a mutant IDH1 vaccine in newly diagnosed glioma. Overall study context: Initiation of the vaccine course occurred 4-6 weeks after radiotherapy alone, or alongside temozolomide cycles. Patients arrived already treated with radiotherapy, temozolomide, or both, most having had both.

Of note for this clone: Antigen specificity is unknown.

Study results and caveats: Apparently unrelated to pseudoprogression were changes in the top peripheral T cell clonotypes.

CDR3 length: 14 residues. The repertoire was sequenced with immunoSEQ multiplex PCR; TCRdb's copy has only in-frame clones and lacks some. The sample shows around 50,000 clones, about 88% of them seen only once. Time point meaning: week 47, end of study. The vaccine gave 300 ug of a 20-mer mutant IDH1 peptide subcutaneously per dose. Each tumor in the donors was a new WHO grade 3 or 4 astrocytoma, IDH1-mutant and ATRX-lost. Sample: PBMCs, taken from a glioma patient whose treatment included an IDH1 peptide vaccine. The origin of this receptor is a woman aged 25 to 39 with glioma. Some clones in this sample may be carry-over from other donors' samples. This chain joins TRBV21-1 and TRBJ1-2; the table's TRBD1 call for D was not verified on the DNA. TRBV21-1 is a documented pseudogene. CDR3 DNA: TGTGCCAGCAGCAGACAGGGGGCCGGCTATGGCTACACCTTC. It specifies CASSRQGAGYGYTF.